This T cell receptor (beta chain) was retrieved from a study of cytomegalovirus exposure and HLA in healthy donors. Per the germline V gene, CDR1 is SGHRS and CDR2 is YFSETQ. This CDR3 contains 15 residues. V was clipped by 0 bases and J by 4 bases, with 10 bases between them. Study-wide results and caveats: Both high specificity and high sensitivity reportedly marked the classifier's diagnosis of cytomegalovirus status.

Produced via immunoSEQ multiplex PCR; TCRdb's table is partial and in-frame only. The profile covers fewer than 85,000 clones, with around 95% appearing a single time and about 0.63% taken by the ten largest. This clone has just one count. Its antigen is still unknown. The chain joins TRBV5-1 to TRBJ1-4; D not certain. The sample taken for sequencing was PBMCs. This receptor was obtained from a woman aged 18-30 years in good health and CMV-seronegative. The CDR3 loop is CASSLGGSSNEKLFF. The CDR3, as DNA: TGCGCCAGCAGCTTGGGCGGCAGCAGTAATGAAAAACTGTTTTTT.